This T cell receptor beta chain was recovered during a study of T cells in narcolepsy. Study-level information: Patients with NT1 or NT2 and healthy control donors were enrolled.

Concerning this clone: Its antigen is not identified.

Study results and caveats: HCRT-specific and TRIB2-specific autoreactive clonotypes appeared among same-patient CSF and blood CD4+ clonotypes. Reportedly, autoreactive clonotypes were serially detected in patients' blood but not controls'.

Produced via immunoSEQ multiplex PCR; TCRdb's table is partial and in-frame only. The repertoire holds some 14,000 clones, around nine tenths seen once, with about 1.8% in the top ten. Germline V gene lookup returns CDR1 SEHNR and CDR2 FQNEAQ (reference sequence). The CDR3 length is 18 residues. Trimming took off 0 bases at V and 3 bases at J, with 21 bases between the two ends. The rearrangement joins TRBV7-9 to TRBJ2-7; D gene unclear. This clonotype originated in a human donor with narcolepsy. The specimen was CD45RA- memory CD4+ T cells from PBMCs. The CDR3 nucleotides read TGTGCCAGCAGCTTAGCGAAGACGCTAGAGTACCCCAACTACGAGCAGTACTTC. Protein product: CASSLAKTLEYPNYEQYF.